Sequencing of this T cell receptor beta chain was carried out in a study of human T cells and chemical hapten exposure. Study-wide results and limits: While controls formed fewer of them, expanded TCRs formed significantly more large CDR3 similarity clusters. Following DPC sensitization, TCRs present above 1 in 1000 frequency showed no change.

The CDR3 consists of 17 residues. Trimming took 6 bases from V and 1 from J; bases not matched to a gene: 15. Germline V lookup: CDR1 DFQATT, CDR2 SNEGSKA (reference sequence). With regard to this clonotype: Its target is not known.

TCRdb re-derived calls from the RACE reads in MiXCR, one entry per CDR3 protein. The sample holds 150,000 to 200,000 distinct CDR3 sequences; about 14% are singletons and the top ten take 1.5% to 2%. This sample's time point: patch test 1, 2 weeks after DPC sensitization. Treatment reported: therapeutic diphenylcyclopropenone sensitization with weekly scalp DPC. Researchers sampled blood before each patch test went on. The source is a woman between 25 and 40 years old with alopecia areata. Some clones in this sample may be carry-over from other donors' samples. The sample here was whole blood, taken in connection with sensitization to the hapten diphenylcyclopropenone (DPC). The chain uses TRBV20-1 and TRBJ1-3; 7 bases agree with TRBD1. CDR3: CSASESTGRISGNTIYF. Here the CDR3 DNA reads TGCAGTGCCAGCGAATCGACAGGGCGCATTTCTGGAAACACCATATATTTT.